This entry concerns a single TCR beta chain. What it binds is not known. Sequencing used immunoSEQ multiplex PCR; TCRdb keeps in-frame clones, though not all of them. Among 31,000 or so clones listed, over 75% were seen once. The data originate from a study of T cells in localized non-small cell lung cancer. Points from the study as a whole: A single tumor region was sequenced, leaving heterogeneity possible. Adjacent uninvolved lung tissue had the highest T cell clonality, exceeding tumor. For the top 100 tumor clones, a median roughly 55 also appeared in adjacent lung.

The CDR3 sequence is 13 residues long. Trimming shortened V by 2 bases and J by 4 bases, and 8 bases separated the two germline ends. Germline loops: CDR1 MNHNY, CDR2 SVGAGI (reference sequence). The J gene is TRBJ1-2, the V gene TRBV6-6, with unresolved D. The sequence was collected from a male donor at least 60 years old with stage III squamous cell lung carcinoma. Sequences were derived from peripheral blood, sampled before any cancer treatment. CDR3 region: CASSYPPAYGYTF. The CDR3 DNA follows: TGTGCCAGCAGTTACCCCCCCGCCTATGGCTACACCTTC.